This TCR beta chain appears in the sequencing data of a study of shared clonotypes between healthy human individuals. In regard to this clone: Its target is unknown.

Clones were sequenced by immunoSEQ multiplex PCR, and TCRdb holds only the in-frame ones, with some missing. The sample gives 850,000 to 1,200,000 clones, about 75% of which show up once; approximately 1.5% is in the top ten. Whole-study results and caveats: In having few donors, the study represented limited genetic and exposure-history diversity.

CDR3 length: 15 amino acids. Germline V CDR1 and CDR2: SGHTA, FQGNSA. V was shortened by 5 bases and J by 1 base, with 15 bases between the two germline ends. The sample consisted of memory CD4+ T cells sorted from blood. As for subset: CD45RA-negative fraction. V and J are TRBV7-2 and TRBJ2-7; no clear D gene. The clonotype was recovered from a man aged 18 to 29 in good health. This CDR3 reads CASSADPSRSYEQYF. The CDR3 DNA sequence: TGTGCCAGCAGCGCCGACCCCTCCAGGTCCTACGAGCAGTACTTC.